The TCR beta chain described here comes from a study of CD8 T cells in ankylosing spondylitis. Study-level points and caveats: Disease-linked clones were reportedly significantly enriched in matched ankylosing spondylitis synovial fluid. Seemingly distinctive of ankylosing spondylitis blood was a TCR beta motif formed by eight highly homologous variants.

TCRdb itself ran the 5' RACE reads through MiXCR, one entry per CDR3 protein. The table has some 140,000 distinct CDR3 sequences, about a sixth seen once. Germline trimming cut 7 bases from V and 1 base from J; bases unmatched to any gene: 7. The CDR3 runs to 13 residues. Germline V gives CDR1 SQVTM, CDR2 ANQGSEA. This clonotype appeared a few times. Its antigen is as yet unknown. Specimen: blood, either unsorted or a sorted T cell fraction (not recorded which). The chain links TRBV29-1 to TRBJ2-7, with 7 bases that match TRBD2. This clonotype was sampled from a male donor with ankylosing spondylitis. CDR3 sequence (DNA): TGCAGCGCCCTCTACGGGGGGTCCTACGAGCAGTACTTC. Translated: CSALYGGSYEQYF.